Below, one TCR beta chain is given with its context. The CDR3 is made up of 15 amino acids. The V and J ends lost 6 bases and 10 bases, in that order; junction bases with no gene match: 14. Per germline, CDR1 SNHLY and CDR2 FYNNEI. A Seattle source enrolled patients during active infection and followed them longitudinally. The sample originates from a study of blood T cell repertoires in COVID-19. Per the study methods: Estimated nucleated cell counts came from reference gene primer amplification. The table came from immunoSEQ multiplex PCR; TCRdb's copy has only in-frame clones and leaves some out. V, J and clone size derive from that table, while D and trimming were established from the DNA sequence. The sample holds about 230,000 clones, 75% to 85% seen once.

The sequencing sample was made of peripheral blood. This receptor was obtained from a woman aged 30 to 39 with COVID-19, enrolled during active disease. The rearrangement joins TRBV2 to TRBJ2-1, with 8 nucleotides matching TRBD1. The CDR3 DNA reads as TGTGCCAGCAGACGCGGCACAGGGGGAAGTCGGGAGCAGTTCTTC. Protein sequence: CASRRGTGGSREQFF.